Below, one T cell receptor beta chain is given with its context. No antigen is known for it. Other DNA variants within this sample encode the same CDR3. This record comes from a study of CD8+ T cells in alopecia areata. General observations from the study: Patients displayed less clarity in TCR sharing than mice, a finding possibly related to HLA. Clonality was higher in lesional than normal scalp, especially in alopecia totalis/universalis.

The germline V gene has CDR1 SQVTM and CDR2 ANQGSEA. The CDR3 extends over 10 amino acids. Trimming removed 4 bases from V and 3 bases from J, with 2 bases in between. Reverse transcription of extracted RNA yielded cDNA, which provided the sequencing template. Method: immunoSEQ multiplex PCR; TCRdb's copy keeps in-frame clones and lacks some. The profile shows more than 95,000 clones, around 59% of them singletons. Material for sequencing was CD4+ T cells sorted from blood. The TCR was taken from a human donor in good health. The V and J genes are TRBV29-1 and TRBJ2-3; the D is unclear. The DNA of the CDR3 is TGCAGCGTTGGAACAGATACGCAGTATTTT. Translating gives CSVGTDTQYF.